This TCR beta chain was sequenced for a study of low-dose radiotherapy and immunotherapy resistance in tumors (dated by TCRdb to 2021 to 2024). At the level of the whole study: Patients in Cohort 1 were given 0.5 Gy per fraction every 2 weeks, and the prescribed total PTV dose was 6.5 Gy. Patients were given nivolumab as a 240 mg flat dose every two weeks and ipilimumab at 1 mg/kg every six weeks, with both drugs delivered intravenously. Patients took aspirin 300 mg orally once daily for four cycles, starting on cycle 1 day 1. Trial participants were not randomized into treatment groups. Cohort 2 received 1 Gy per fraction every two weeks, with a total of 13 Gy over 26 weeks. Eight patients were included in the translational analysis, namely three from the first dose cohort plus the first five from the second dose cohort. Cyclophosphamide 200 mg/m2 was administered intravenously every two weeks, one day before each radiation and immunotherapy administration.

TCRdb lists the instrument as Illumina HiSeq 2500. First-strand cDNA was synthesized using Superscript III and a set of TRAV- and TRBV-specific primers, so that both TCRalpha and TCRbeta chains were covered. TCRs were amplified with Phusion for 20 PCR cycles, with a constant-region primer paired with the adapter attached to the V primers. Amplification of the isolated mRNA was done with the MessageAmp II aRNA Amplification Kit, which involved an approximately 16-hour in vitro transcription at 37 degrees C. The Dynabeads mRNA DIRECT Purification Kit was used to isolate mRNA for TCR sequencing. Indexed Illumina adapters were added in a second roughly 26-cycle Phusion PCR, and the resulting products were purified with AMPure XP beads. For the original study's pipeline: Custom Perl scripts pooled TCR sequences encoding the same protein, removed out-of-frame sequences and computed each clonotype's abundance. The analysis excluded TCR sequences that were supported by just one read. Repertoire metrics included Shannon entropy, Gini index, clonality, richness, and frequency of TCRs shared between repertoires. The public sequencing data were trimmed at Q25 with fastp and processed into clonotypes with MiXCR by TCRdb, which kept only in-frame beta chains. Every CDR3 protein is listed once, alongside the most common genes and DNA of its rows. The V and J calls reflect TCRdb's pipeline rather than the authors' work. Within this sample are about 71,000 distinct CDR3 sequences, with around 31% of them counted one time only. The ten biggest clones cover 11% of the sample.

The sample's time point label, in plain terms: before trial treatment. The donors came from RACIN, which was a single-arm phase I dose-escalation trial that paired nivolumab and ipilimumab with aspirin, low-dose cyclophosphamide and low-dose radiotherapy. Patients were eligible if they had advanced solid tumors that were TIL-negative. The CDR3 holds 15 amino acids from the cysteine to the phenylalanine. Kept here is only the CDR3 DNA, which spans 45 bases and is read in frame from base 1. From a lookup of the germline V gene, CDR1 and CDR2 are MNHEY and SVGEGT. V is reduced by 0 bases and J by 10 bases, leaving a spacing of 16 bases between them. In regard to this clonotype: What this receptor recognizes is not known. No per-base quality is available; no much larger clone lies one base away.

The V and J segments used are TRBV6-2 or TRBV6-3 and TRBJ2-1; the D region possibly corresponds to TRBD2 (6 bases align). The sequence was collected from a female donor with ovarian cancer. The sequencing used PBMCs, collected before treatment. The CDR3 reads CASSYSRIRDSEQFF. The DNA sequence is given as TGTGCCAGCAGTTACTCTAGAATTCGGGACTCCGAGCAGTTCTTC.